Listed here is a single TCR beta chain. No antigen is known for it. There are 14 residues in the CDR3. Germline V gene sequence: CDR1 LNHDA, CDR2 SQIVND (reference sequence). V gave up 3 bases and J gave up 0 bases, with 9 bases separating them. These data come from a study of shared clonotypes between healthy human individuals. Regarding the study as a whole: It was only blood that was sampled, and tissue repertoires likely differ. Unshared clonotypes carried lower generation probabilities than those common to all four donors.

For sorted subsets, 150 to 250 ng DNA per replicate equaled 30,000 or so T cell genomes. Assay: immunoSEQ multiplex PCR; the TCRdb copy retains only in-frame clones and omits some. The sample shows roughly 590,000 clones, nearly 97% of them seen only once. Terminally differentiated effector memory CD45RA+ cells were excluded from the naive CD8 cells, which were CD45RO-negative and positively selected for CCR7. Sequenced: naive CD8+ T cells sorted from blood. The chain is built from TRBV19 and TRBJ2-7; D remains ambiguous. The source of this sequence is a woman aged 25-40 years in good health. The CDR3, as DNA: TGTGCCAGTAGTATGAAATGGATCTCCTACGAGCAGTACTTC. It specifies CASSMKWISYEQYF.